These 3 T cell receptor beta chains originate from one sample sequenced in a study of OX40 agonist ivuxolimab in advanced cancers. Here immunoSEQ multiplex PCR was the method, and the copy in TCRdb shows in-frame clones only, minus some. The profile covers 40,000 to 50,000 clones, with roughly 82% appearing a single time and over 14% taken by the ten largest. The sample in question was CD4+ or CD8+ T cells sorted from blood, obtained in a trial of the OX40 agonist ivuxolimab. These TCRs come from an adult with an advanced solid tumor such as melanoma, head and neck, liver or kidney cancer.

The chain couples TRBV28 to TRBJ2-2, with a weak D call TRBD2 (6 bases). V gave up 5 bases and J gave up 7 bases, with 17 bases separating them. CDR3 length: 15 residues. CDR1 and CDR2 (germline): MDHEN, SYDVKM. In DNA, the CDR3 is TGTGCCAGCAGTCCCCGCGGAGGGGTGGGCGGGGAGCTGTTTTTT. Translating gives CASSPRGGVGGELFF.

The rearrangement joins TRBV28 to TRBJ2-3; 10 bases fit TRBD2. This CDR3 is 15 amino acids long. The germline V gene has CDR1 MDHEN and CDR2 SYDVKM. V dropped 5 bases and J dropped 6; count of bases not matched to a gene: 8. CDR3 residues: CASSLSSGGRDTQYF. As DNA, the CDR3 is TGTGCCAGCAGTCTCTCTAGCGGGGGTAGGGATACGCAGTATTTT.

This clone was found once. The CDR3 sequence is CASSPAAVTYEQYF. As DNA, the CDR3 is TGTGCCAGCAGTCCTGCGGCGGTTACCTACGAGCAGTACTTC. The V call is TRBV28, the J call TRBJ2-7; D not certain. Germline V gene lookup returns CDR1 MDHEN and CDR2 SYDVKM. The CDR3 runs to 14 residues. Trimming stripped 5 bases from V and 2 bases from J, with 13 bases between.